This T cell receptor beta chain was recovered during a study of blood T cells in healthy people across ages. This clonotype was counted between two and nine times. The antigen is not known. A J-beta primer mix and a sample-barcoded 5' primer were used in a second PCR of roughly 6 to 12 cycles. TCRdb reanalysed the 5' RACE reads using MiXCR and keeps one entry per CDR3 protein. Here the sample spans about 1.5 million distinct CDR3 sequences, approximately 38% being singletons. Study outcomes and limitations: PBMCs went unsorted, and a conclusive naive versus antigen-experienced comparison was therefore prevented. The fall in TCR beta diversity per million T cells was roughly linear with age.

The CDR3 is 17 residues long. With 7 bases clipped from V and 1 base from J, the junction kept 10 bases outside the gene matches. Germline V lookup: CDR1 SEHNR, CDR2 FQNEAQ (reference sequence). Extraction yielded at least 5.5 micrograms of total RNA per sample. This rearrangement joins TRBV7-9 to TRBJ2-6; TRBD1 agrees at 7 bases. The sequence was collected from a woman between 18 and 29 years old in good health. Sequenced sample: blood. CDR3 loop: CASTTQGFESGANVLTF. CDR3 sequence (DNA): TGTGCCAGCACCACACAGGGGTTCGAATCTGGGGCCAACGTCCTGACTTTC.